This T cell receptor beta chain derives from a study of blood T cell repertoires in COVID-19. Clones were read by immunoSEQ multiplex PCR, and TCRdb kept only the in-frame ones, dropping some. This repertoire shows 370,000 or so clones, 87% found once; its top ten account for 1% to 1.5%. J gave up 0 bases and V 5 bases, and 7 bases lay outside the gene matches. Germline V gene sequence: CDR1 SGHAT, CDR2 FQNNGV. CDR3 size: 16 residues. Residents of about two dozen US areas, aged about 18 to 95 years, made up the participants. This TCR came from a young man who had recovered from COVID-19. The rearrangement links TRBV11-2 to TRBJ2-3; 8 nucleotides align to TRBD1. The sequencing sample was made of PBMCs or T cells enriched from blood (not recorded which). The DNA of the CDR3 is TGTGCCAGCAGCCCCTCGACAGGGGCTAGCACAGATACGCAGTATTTT. It yields the protein CASSPSTGASTDTQYF.